The rows below give T cell receptor beta chains drawn from one sample of a study of shared clonotypes between healthy human individuals. Produced via immunoSEQ multiplex PCR; TCRdb's table is partial and in-frame only. The sample records around 980,000 clones, 70% to 80% being singletons. Sequenced: memory CD4+ T cells from PBMCs. These receptors came from a man aged 18 to 30 in good health. Some clones in this sample may be carry-over from other donors' samples. The CDR3 runs from the conserved cysteine through the conserved F or W. Fields, in order: V gene, J gene, clone size, D gene, CDR3 DNA, CDR3 protein. The D gene is left open where the match is weak. A row's size may be missing; if present it is once, few, many or a size class.

V gene: TRBV28; J gene: TRBJ1-2; clone size: .; D gene: .; CDR3 DNA: TGTGCCAGCAGTTTATTAGGCGGGGAGAGAAGTGGTGGCTACACCTTC; CDR3 protein: CASSLLGGERSGGYTF
V gene: TRBV9; J gene: TRBJ2-1; clone size: .; D gene: .; CDR3 DNA: TGTGCCAGCAGCGTTACTAGTGACAATGAGCAGTTCTTC; CDR3 protein: CASSVTSDNEQFF
V gene: TRBV5-4; J gene: TRBJ2-3; clone size: .; D gene: TRBD2; CDR3 DNA: TGTGCCAGCAGACCGACTAGCGGGAGAGCAGATACGCAGTATTTT; CDR3 protein: CASRPTSGRADTQYF
V gene: TRBV7-9; J gene: TRBJ2-5; clone size: .; D gene: .; CDR3 DNA: TGTGCCAGCAGCTTAGATCGGGGGGAGACCCAGTACTTC; CDR3 protein: CASSLDRGETQYF
V gene: TRBV5-4; J gene: TRBJ2-3; clone size: .; D gene: .; CDR3 DNA: TGTGCCAGCAGCTCAGACAGTTCAGATACGCAGTATTTT; CDR3 protein: CASSSDSSDTQYF
V gene: TRBV10-2; J gene: TRBJ2-1; clone size: .; D gene: TRBD1; CDR3 DNA: TGCGCCAGCACCTGGACAGGGACCTACAATGAGCAGTTCTTC; CDR3 protein: CASTWTGTYNEQFF
V gene: TRBV7-2; J gene: TRBJ1-4; clone size: .; D gene: .; CDR3 DNA: TGTGCCAGCAGCCGGCATTCGACTAATGAAAAACTGTTTTTT; CDR3 protein: CASSRHSTNEKLFF
V gene: TRBV28; J gene: TRBJ2-7; clone size: .; D gene: .; CDR3 DNA: TGTGCCACGGGAGTAACCTACGAGCAGTACTTC; CDR3 protein: CATGVTYEQYF
V gene: TRBV2; J gene: TRBJ2-2; clone size: .; D gene: .; CDR3 DNA: TGTGCCAGCAGGCCCCGGGGGACGCTCGCGAACACCGGGGAGCTGTTTTTT; CDR3 protein: CASRPRGTLANTGELFF
V gene: TRBV27; J gene: TRBJ2-1; clone size: few; D gene: TRBD2; CDR3 DNA: TGTGCCAGCAGTTCGATTAAGCGGGAGGCATACAATGAGCAGTTCTTC; CDR3 protein: CASSSIKREAYNEQFF
V gene: TRBV7-3; J gene: TRBJ2-7; clone size: .; D gene: .; CDR3 DNA: TGTGCCAGCAGCTTAGACAGCTTGGACCCCTACGAGCAGTACTTC; CDR3 protein: CASSLDSLDPYEQYF
V gene: TRBV5-1; J gene: TRBJ2-1; clone size: .; D gene: TRBD2; CDR3 DNA: TGCGCCAGCAGCGAGGGACTAGCGGGGTCCAATGAGCAGTTCTTC; CDR3 protein: CASSEGLAGSNEQFF
V gene: TRBV5-8; J gene: TRBJ1-1; clone size: .; D gene: .; CDR3 DNA: TGTGCCAGCAGAATCCATGGAAGAGAAGAGGGGACTGAAGCTTTCTTT; CDR3 protein: CASRIHGREEGTEAFF
V gene: TRBV29-1; J gene: TRBJ2-3; clone size: .; D gene: TRBD1; CDR3 DNA: TGCAGCGTTTCCGGGACAGGGGCCCCCACAGATACGCAGTATTTT; CDR3 protein: CSVSGTGAPTDTQYF
V gene: TRBV28; J gene: TRBJ2-1; clone size: .; D gene: .; CDR3 DNA: TGTGCCAGCAGTTCTACTAGGGCCCTCAATGAGCAGTTCTTC; CDR3 protein: CASSSTRALNEQFF
V gene: TRBV19; J gene: TRBJ2-1; clone size: few; D gene: TRBD2; CDR3 DNA: TGTGCCAGTAGTATAGGGGGGGGACTAGTAGTCTACAATGAGCAGTTCTTC; CDR3 protein: CASSIGGGLVVYNEQFF
V gene: TRBV6-1; J gene: TRBJ2-4; clone size: .; D gene: TRBD2; CDR3 DNA: TGTGCCAGCAGTGGCAACCTAGCGGGATGGTCGGACATTCAGTACTTC; CDR3 protein: CASSGNLAGWSDIQYF
V gene: TRBV18; J gene: TRBJ2-5; clone size: .; D gene: .; CDR3 DNA: TGTGCCAGCTCCCCCGGAGGGGGATTGGAGACCCAGTACTTC; CDR3 protein: CASSPGGGLETQYF
V gene: TRBV19; J gene: TRBJ2-7; clone size: .; D gene: TRBD2; CDR3 DNA: TGTGCCAGTAGTCCCGAACTAGCGGGACACTACGAGCAGTACTTC; CDR3 protein: CASSPELAGHYEQYF
V gene: TRBV14; J gene: TRBJ2-7; clone size: .; D gene: TRBD2; CDR3 DNA: TGTGCCAGCAGCCAAGGATTAGCGGGAGGGCCTCACATCTACGAGCAGTACTTC; CDR3 protein: CASSQGLAGGPHIYEQYF
V gene: TRBV4-3; J gene: TRBJ2-2; clone size: .; D gene: .; CDR3 DNA: TGCGCCAGCAGCCAAGAATTAGGGGGGACCGGGGAGCTGTTTTTT; CDR3 protein: CASSQELGGTGELFF
V gene: TRBV5-8; J gene: TRBJ2-6; clone size: once; D gene: .; CDR3 DNA: TGTGCCAGCAGCTTACCCGGTCCTGGGGCCAACGTCCTGACTTTC; CDR3 protein: CASSLPGPGANVLTF
V gene: TRBV2; J gene: TRBJ1-6; clone size: .; D gene: .; CDR3 DNA: TGTGCCAGCAGTGGTAATTCACCCCTCCACTTT; CDR3 protein: CASSGNSPLHF
V gene: TRBV7-6; J gene: TRBJ2-7; clone size: .; D gene: TRBD1; CDR3 DNA: TGTGCCAGCAGCGCCCGGACAGGGCCCTACGAGCAGTACTTC; CDR3 protein: CASSARTGPYEQYF
V gene: TRBV5-6; J gene: TRBJ1-2; clone size: .; D gene: .; CDR3 DNA: TGTGCCAGCACCGCGACTCTTAACTATGGCTACACCTTC; CDR3 protein: CASTATLNYGYTF
V gene: TRBV28; J gene: TRBJ2-3; clone size: .; D gene: .; CDR3 DNA: TGTGCCAGCAGTTTAGTACCCCCGGGACTCCATACAGGCTCTAGCACAGATACGCAGTATTTT; CDR3 protein: CASSLVPPGLHTGSSTDTQYF
V gene: TRBV7-9; J gene: TRBJ1-1; clone size: few; D gene: .; CDR3 DNA: TGTGCCAGCAGCTTAGCATTAGGACAGACACAGAACACTGAAGCTTTCTTT; CDR3 protein: CASSLALGQTQNTEAFF
V gene: TRBV28; J gene: TRBJ1-4; clone size: .; D gene: .; CDR3 DNA: TGTGCCAGCAGGATGCGCAGGGGTCTCCCTGGAGTACAAGAAAAACTGTTTTTT; CDR3 protein: CASRMRRGLPGVQEKLFF
V gene: TRBV28; J gene: TRBJ1-3; clone size: once; D gene: .; CDR3 DNA: TGTGCCAGCAGTCGACCAGGGTCCCCCTCTGGAAACACCATATATTTT; CDR3 protein: CASSRPGSPSGNTIYF
V gene: TRBV7-2; J gene: TRBJ2-3; clone size: .; D gene: .; CDR3 DNA: TGTGCCAGCAGCTCTCCTTCCTGGGTCACAGATACGCAGTATTTT; CDR3 protein: CASSSPSWVTDTQYF
V gene: TRBV10-3; J gene: TRBJ2-5; clone size: .; D gene: TRBD1; CDR3 DNA: TGTGCCACCCGGACAGGACAACGCGGGGAGACCCAGTACTTC; CDR3 protein: CATRTGQRGETQYF
V gene: TRBV7-9; J gene: TRBJ1-1; clone size: .; D gene: TRBD1; CDR3 DNA: TGTGCCAGCAGATGGACAGGGGGCGTGAACACTGAAGCTTTCTTT; CDR3 protein: CASRWTGGVNTEAFF
V gene: TRBV7-3; J gene: TRBJ2-7; clone size: .; D gene: TRBD2; CDR3 DNA: TGTGCCAGCAGCCTAACCGGGACTAGCGGGAGCTACGAGCAGTACTTC; CDR3 protein: CASSLTGTSGSYEQYF
V gene: TRBV4-2; J gene: TRBJ2-1; clone size: .; D gene: .; CDR3 DNA: TGTGCCAGCAGCCAAGAAGAGCGGTACAATGAGCAGTTCTTC; CDR3 protein: CASSQEERYNEQFF
V gene: TRBV27; J gene: TRBJ1-2; clone size: .; D gene: TRBD1; CDR3 DNA: TGTGCCAGCAGTCCACGACAGGGGGCCGCGAACACCTTC; CDR3 protein: CASSPRQGAANTF
V gene: TRBV7-2; J gene: TRBJ2-7; clone size: .; D gene: TRBD1; CDR3 DNA: TGTGCCAGCAGCACCACCGGGACAGGGATGAGGTACGAGCAGTACTTC; CDR3 protein: CASSTTGTGMRYEQYF
V gene: TRBV30; J gene: TRBJ2-7; clone size: .; D gene: TRBD1; CDR3 DNA: TGTGCCTGGAGCTACGACGGACAGGGACAACCCGAGCAGTACTTC; CDR3 protein: CAWSYDGQGQPEQYF
V gene: TRBV19; J gene: TRBJ2-5; clone size: .; D gene: .; CDR3 DNA: TGTGCCAGTAGCCCGGACGACCAAGAGACCCAGTACTTC; CDR3 protein: CASSPDDQETQYF